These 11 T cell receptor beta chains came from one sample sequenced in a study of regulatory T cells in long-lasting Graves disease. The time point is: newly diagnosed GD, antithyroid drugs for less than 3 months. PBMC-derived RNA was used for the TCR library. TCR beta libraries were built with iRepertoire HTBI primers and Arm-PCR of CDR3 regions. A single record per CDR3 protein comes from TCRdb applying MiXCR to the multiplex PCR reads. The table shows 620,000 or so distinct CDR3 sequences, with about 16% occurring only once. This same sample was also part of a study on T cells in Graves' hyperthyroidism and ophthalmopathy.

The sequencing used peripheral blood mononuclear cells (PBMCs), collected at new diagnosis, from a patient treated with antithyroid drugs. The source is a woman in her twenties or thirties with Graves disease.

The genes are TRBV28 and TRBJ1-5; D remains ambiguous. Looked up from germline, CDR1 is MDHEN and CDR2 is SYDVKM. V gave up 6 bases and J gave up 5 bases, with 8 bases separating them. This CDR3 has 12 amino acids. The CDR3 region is CASRPLDQPQHF. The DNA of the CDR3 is TGTGCCAGCAGACCCCTAGATCAGCCCCAGCATTTT. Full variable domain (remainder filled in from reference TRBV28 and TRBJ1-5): DVKVTQSSRYLVKRTGEKVFLECVQDMDHENMFWYRQDPGLGLRLIYFSYDVKMKEKGDIPEGYSVSREKKERFSLILESASTNQTSMYLCASRPLDQPQHFGDGTRLSIL.

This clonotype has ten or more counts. CDR3 protein: CASSYPKGSGTSGSFFTHEQYF. The CDR3, as DNA: TGTGCCAGCAGTTACCCAAAAGGATCCGGGACTAGCGGGAGCTTTTTCACCCACGAGCAGTACTTC. The chain employs TRBV6-2 or TRBV6-3 and TRBJ2-7; 14 bases agree with TRBD2. V shed 2 bases and J 5 bases; nucleotides not matched to a gene: 23. Germline CDR1 and CDR2: MNHEY and SVGEGT. The CDR3 has 22 residues.

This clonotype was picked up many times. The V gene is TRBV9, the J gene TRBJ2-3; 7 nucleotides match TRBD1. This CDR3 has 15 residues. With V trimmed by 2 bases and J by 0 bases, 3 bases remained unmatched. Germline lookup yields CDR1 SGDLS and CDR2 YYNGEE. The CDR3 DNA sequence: TGTGCCAGCAGCGTTGGGACAGAGAGCACAGATACGCAGTATTTT. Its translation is CASSVGTESTDTQYF.

The CDR3 nucleotides read TGCGCCAGCAGCTTGGATCCGGGGACTGGAAACACCATATATTTT. It encodes CASSLDPGTGNTIYF. This rearrangement joins TRBV5-1 to TRBJ1-3, with unresolved D. Germline V gives CDR1 SGHRS, CDR2 YFSETQ. This CDR3 has 15 residues. Trimming shortened V by 0 bases and J by 2 bases, and 9 bases separated the two germline ends.

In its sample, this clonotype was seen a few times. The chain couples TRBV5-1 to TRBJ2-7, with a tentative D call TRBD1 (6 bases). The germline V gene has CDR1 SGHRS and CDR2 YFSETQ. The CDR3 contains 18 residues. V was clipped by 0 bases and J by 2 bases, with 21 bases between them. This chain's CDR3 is CASSLEGTRREATYEQYF. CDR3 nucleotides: TGCGCCAGCAGCTTGGAAGGGACACGAAGAGAGGCAACCTACGAGCAGTACTTC.

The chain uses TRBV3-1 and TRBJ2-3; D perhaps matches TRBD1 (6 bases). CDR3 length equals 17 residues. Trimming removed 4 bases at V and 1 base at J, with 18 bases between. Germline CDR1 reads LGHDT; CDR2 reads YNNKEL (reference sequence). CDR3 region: CASSLLSGDSRTDTQYF. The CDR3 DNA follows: TGTGCCAGCAGCCTATTGTCAGGGGATTCCCGCACAGATACGCAGTATTTT.

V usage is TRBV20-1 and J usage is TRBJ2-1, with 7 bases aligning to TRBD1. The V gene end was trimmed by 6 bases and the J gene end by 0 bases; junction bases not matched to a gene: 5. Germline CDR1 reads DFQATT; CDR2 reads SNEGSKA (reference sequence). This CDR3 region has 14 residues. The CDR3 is CSALRGSSYNEQFF. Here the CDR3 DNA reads TGCAGTGCCCTCAGGGGGAGCTCCTACAATGAGCAGTTCTTC.

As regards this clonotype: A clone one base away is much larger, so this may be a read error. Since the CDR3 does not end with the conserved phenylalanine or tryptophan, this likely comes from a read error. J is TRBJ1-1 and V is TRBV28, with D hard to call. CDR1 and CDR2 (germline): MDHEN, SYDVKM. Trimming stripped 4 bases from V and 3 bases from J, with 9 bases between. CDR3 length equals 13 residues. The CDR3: CASSSVTYTEAFS. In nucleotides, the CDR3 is TGTGCCAGCAGTTCTGTTACTTACACTGAAGCTTTCTCT.

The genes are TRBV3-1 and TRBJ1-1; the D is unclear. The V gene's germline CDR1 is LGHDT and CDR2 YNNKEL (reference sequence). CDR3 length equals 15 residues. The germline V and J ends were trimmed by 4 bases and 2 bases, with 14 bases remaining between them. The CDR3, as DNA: TGTGCCAGCAGCCTCTCTACGATGAGTAACACTGAAGCTTTCTTT. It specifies CASSLSTMSNTEAFF.

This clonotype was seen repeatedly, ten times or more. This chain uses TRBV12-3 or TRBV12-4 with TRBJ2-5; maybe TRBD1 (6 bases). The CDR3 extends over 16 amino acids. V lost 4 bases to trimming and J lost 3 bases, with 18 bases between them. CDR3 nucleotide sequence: TGTGCCAGCAGTTCGGGACAAGGAGTCGGGGAAGAGACCCAGTACTTC. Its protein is CASSSGQGVGEETQYF.

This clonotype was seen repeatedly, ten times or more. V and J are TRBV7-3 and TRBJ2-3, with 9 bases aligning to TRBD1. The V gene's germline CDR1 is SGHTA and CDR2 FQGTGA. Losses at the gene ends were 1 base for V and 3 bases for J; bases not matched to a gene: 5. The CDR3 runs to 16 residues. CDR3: CASSLNTGGLTDTQYF. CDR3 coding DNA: TGTGCCAGCAGCTTAAATACAGGGGGCTTAACAGATACGCAGTATTTT.